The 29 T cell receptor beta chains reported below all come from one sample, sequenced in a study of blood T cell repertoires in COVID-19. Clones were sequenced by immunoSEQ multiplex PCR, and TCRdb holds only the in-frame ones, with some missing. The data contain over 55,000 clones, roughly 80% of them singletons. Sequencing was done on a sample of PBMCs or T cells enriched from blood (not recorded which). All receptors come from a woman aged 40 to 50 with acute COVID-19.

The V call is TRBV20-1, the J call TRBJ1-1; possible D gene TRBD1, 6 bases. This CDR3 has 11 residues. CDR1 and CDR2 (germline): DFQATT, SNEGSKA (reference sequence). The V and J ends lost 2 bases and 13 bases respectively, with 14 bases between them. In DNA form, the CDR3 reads TGCAGTGCTAGACGGACAGAGGATGGTTTCTTT. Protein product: CSARRTEDGFF.

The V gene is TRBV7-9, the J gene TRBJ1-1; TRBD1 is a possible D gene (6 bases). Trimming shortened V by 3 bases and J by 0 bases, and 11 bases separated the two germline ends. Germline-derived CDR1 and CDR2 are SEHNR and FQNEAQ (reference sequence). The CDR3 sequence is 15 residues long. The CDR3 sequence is CASSFRTAMNTEAFF. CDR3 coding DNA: TGTGCCAGCAGCTTCCGGACAGCAATGAACACTGAAGCTTTCTTT.

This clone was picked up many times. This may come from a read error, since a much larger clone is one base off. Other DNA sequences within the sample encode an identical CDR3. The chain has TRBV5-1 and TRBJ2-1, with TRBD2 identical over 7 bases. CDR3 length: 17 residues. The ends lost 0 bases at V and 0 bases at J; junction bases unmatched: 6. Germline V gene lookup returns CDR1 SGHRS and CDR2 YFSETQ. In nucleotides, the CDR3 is TGCGCCAGCAGCTTGGAGGCTAGCGGTAGCTCCTACAATGAGCAGTTCTTC. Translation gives CASSLEASGSSYNEQFF.

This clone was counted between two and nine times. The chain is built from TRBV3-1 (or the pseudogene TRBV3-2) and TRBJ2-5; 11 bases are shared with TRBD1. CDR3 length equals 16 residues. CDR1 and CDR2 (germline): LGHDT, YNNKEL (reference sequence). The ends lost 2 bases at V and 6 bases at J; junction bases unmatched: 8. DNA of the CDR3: TGTGCCAGCAGCCAACAACCGGGACAGGGGGAAAAGACCCAGTACTTC. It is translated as CASSQQPGQGEKTQYF.

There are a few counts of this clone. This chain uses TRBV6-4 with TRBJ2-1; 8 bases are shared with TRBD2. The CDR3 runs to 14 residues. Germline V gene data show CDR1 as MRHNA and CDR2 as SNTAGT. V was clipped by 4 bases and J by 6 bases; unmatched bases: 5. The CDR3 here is CASSVFGTSNEQFF. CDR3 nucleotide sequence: TGTGCCAGCAGTGTGTTTGGGACTAGCAATGAGCAGTTCTTC.

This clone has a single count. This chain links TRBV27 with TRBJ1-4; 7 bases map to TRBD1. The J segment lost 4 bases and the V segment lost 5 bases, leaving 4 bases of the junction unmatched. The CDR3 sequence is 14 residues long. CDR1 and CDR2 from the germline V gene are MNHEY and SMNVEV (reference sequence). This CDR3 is CASSRGGFNEKLFF. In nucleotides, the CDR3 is TGTGCCAGCAGTCGAGGGGGCTTTAATGAAAAACTGTTTTTT.

DNA of the CDR3: TGCGCCACCTCACCCGAGGGGGCCAACGTCCTGACTTTC. Protein: CATSPEGANVLTF. V usage is TRBV5-1 and J usage is TRBJ2-6; D gene ambiguous. V shed 9 bases and J shed 4 bases, with 11 bases lying between them. This CDR3 spans 13 amino acids. Germline loops: CDR1 SGHRS, CDR2 YFSETQ.

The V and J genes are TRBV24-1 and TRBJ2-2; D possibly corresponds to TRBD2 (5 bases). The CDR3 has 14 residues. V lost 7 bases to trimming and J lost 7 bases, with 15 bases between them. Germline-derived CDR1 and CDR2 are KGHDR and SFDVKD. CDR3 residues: CATRIRVEDGELFF. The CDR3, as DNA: TGTGCCACCAGGATAAGGGTGGAGGACGGGGAGCTGTTTTTT.

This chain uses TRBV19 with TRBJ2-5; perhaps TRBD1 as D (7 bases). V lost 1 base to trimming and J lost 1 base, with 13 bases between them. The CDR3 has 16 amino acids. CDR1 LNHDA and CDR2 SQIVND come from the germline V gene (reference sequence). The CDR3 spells CASSIASGGTQETQYF. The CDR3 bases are TGTGCCAGTAGTATAGCCTCAGGGGGGACCCAAGAGACCCAGTACTTC.

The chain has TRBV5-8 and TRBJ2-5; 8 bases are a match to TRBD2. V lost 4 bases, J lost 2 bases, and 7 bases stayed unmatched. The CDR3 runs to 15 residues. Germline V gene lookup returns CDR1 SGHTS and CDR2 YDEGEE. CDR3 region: CASSPGLAQQETQYF. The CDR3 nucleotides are TGTGCCAGCAGCCCTGGACTAGCCCAGCAAGAGACCCAGTACTTC.

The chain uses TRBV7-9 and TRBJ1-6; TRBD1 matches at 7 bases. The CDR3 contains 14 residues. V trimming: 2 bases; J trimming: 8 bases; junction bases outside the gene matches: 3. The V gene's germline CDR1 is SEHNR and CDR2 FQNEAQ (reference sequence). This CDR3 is CASSLTTGDSPLHF. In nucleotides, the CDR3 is TGTGCCAGCAGCTTAACTACAGGGGATTCACCCCTCCACTTT.

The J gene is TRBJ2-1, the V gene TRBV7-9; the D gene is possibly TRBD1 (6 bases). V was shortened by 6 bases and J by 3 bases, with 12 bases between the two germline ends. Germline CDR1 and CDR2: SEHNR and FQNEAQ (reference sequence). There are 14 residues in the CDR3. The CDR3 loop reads CASSTGRGYNEQFF. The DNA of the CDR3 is TGTGCCAGCAGTACAGGGAGAGGCTACAATGAGCAGTTCTTC.

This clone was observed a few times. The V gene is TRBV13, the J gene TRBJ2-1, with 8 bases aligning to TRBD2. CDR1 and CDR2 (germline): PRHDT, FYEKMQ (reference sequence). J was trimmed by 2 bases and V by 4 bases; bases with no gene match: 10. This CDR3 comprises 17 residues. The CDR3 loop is CASSSLVRAGAYNEQFF. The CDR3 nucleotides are TGTGCCAGCAGCTCCCTCGTTCGAGCGGGGGCCTACAATGAGCAGTTCTTC. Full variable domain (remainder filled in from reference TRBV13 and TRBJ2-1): AAGVIQSPRHLIKEKRETATLKCYPIPRHDTVYWYQQGPGQDPQFLISFYEKMQSDKGSIPDRFSAQQFSDYHSELNMSSLELGDSALYFCASSSLVRAGAYNEQFFGPGTRLTVL.

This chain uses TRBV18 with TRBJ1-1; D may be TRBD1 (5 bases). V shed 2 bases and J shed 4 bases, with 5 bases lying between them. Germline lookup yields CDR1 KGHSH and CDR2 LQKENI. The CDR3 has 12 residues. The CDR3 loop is CASSPTGTEAFF. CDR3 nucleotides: TGTGCCAGCTCACCAACAGGCACTGAAGCTTTCTTT.

The CDR3 spells CASSARGGSNTEAFF. CDR3 nucleotide sequence: TGCGCCAGCAGCGCGAGGGGGGGATCGAACACTGAAGCTTTCTTT. V is TRBV5-1 and J is TRBJ1-1; D may be TRBD1 (6 bases). V was pared by 4 bases and J by 1 base, with 14 bases between. CDR3 length: 15 amino acids. Germline V gene data show CDR1 as SGHRS and CDR2 as YFSETQ.

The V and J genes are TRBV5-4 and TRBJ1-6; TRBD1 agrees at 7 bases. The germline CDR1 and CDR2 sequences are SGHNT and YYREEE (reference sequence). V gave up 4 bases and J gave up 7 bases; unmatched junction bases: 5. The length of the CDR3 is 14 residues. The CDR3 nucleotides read TGTGCCAGCAGCCACCGGGACAGCAATTCACCCCTCCACTTT. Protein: CASSHRDSNSPLHF.

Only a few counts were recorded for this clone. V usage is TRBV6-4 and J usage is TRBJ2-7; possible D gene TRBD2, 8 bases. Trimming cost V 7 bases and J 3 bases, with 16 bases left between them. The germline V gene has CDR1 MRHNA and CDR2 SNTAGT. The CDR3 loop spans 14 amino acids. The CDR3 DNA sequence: TGTGCCAGCAAACGGGACAGCGGGAGCTACGAGCAGTACTTC. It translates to CASKRDSGSYEQYF.

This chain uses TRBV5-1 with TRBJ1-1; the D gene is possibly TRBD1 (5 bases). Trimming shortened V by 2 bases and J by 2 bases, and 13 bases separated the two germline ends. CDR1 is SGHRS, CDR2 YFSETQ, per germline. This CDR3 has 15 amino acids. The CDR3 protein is CASSFWGDPNTEAFF. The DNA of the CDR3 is TGCGCCAGCAGCTTCTGGGGGGACCCAAACACTGAAGCTTTCTTT. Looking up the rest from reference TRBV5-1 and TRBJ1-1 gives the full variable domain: KAGVTQTPRYLIKTRGQQVTLSCSPISGHRSVSWYQQTPGQGLQFLFEYFSETQRNKGNFPGRFSGRQFSNSRSEMNVSTLELGDSALYLCASSFWGDPNTEAFFGQGTRLTVV.

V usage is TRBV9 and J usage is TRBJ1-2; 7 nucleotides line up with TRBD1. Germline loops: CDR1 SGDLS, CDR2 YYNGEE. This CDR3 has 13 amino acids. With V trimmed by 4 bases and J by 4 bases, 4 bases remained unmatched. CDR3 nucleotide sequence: TGTGCCAGCAGCCAACGGACAGGCTATGGCTACACCTTC. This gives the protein CASSQRTGYGYTF.

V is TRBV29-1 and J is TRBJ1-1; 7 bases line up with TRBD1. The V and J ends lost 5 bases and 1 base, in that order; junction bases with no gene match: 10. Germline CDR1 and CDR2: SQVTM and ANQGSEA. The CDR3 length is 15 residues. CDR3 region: CSVLWTGRENTEAFF. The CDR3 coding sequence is TGCAGCGTTCTTTGGACAGGTAGGGAGAACACTGAAGCTTTCTTT. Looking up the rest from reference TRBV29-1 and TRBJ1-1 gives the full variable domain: SAVISQKPSRDICQRGTSLTIQCQVDSQVTMMFWYRQQPGQSLTLIATANQGSEATYESGFVIDKFPISRPNLTFSTLTVSNMSPEDSSIYLCSVLWTGRENTEAFFGQGTRLTVV.

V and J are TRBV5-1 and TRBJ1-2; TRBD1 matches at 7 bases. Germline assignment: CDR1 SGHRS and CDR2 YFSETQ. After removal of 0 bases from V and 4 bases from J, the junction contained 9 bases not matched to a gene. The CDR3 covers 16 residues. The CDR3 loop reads CASSLGGTDLSYGYTF. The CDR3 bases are TGCGCCAGCAGCTTGGGAGGGACAGACCTTTCCTATGGCTACACCTTC.

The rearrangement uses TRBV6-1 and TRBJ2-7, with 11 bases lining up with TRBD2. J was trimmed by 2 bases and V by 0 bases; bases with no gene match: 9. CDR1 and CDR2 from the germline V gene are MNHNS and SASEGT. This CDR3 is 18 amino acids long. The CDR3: CASSEAPETSGIPYEQYF. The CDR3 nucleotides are TGTGCCAGCAGTGAAGCCCCTGAGACTAGCGGGATCCCCTACGAGCAGTACTTC.

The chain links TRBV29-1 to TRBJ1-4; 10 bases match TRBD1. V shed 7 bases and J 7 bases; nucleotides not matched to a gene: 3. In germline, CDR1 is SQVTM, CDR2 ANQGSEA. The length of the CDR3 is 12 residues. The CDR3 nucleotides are TGCAGCGGACAGGGGGCCGGTGAAAAACTGTTTTTT. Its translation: CSGQGAGEKLFF.

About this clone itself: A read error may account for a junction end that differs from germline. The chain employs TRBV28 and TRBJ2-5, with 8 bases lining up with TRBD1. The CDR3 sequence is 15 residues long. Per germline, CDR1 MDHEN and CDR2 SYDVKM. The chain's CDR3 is CASSSNLGQVRVLDF. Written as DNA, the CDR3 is TGTGCCAGCAGTTCAAATCTGGGACAGGTTCGGGTTTTGGACTTC.

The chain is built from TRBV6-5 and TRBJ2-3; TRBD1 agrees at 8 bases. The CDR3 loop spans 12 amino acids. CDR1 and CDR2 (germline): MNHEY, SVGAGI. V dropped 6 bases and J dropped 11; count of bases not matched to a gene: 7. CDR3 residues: CASSSDREKQYF. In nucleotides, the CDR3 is TGTGCCAGCAGCTCGGACAGGGAAAAGCAGTATTTT.

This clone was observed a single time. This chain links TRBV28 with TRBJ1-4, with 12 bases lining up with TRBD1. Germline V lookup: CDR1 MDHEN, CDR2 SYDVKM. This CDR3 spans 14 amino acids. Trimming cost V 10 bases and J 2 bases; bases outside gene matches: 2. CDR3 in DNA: TGTGCCACGGGACAGGGGGCGACTAATGAAAAACTGTTTTTT. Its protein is CATGQGATNEKLFF.

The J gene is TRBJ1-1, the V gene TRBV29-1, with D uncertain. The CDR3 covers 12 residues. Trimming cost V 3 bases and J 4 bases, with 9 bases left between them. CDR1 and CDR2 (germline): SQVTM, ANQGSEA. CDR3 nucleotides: TGCAGCGTTGATTGGGCATCCACTGAAGCTTTCTTT. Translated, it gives CSVDWASTEAFF.

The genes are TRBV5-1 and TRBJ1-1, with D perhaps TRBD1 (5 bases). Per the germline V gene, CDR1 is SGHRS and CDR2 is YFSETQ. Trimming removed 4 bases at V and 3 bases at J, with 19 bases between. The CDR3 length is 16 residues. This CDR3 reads CASSPLGEARDTEAFF. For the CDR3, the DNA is TGCGCCAGCAGCCCGCTGGGGGAGGCCAGGGACACTGAAGCTTTCTTT.

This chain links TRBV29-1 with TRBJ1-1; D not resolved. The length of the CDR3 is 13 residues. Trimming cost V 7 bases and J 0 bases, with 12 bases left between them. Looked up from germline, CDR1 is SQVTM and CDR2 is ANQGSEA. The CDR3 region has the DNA TGCAGCGCCCACCGGGGAATGAACACTGAAGCTTTCTTT. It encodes CSAHRGMNTEAFF.